This entry describes one T cell receptor beta chain. V was pared by 1 base and J by 4 bases, with 11 bases between. The germline gives CDR1 SGHTA, CDR2 FQGNSA. The CDR3 length is 15 residues. This record belongs to a study of T cells in Graves' hyperthyroidism and ophthalmopathy. An absence of ophthalmopathy progression within 18 months meant stable Graves' hyperthyroidism. Pregnant or lactating patients were excluded, as were those with uncontrolled infection or other autoimmune disease. The study based diagnoses on clinical symptoms, serum thyroxine and TRAb, thyroid ultrasound and orbital computed tomography. RNA transcripts yielded amplified TCR beta CDR3 regions. Primed by the HTBI set, a first-round RT-PCR was run on the TCR CDR3. TCRdb recomputed calls from the multiplex PCR reads with MiXCR, one row per CDR3 protein. The data contain approximately 420,000 distinct CDR3 sequences, approximately 15% of them seen just once; the ten biggest clones take up less than 6.5%.

The clonotype comes from a woman under 30 with Graves' hyperthyroidism. This chain links TRBV7-2 with TRBJ1-5; D not resolved. The sample consisted of blood. CDR3 loop: CASSLGDLGNQPQHF. The DNA of the CDR3 is TGTGCCAGCAGCTTAGGGGATTTGGGGAATCAGCCCCAGCATTTT. Drawing the rest from reference TRBV7-2 and TRBJ1-5, the complete variable domain is GAGVSQSPSNKVTEKGKDVELRCDPISGHTALYWYRQSLGQGLEFLIYFQGNSAPDKSGLPSDRFSAERTGGSVSTLTIQRTQQEDSAVYLCASSLGDLGNQPQHFGDGTRLSIL.